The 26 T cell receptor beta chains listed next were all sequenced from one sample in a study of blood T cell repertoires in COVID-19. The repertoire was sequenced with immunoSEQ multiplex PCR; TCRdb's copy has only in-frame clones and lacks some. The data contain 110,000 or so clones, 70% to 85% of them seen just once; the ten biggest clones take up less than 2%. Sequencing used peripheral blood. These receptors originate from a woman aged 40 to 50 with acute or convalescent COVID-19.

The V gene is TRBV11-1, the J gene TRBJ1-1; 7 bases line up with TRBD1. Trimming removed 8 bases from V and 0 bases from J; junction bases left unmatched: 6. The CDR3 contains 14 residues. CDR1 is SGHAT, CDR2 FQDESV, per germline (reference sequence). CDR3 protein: CASCRGGLNTEAFF. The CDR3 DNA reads TGTGCCAGCTGCCGAGGGGGCCTGAACACTGAAGCTTTCTTT.

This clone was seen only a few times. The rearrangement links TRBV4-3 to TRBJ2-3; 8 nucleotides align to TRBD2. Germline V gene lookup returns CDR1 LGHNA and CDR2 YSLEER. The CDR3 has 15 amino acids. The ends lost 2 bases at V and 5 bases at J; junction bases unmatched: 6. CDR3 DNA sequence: TGCGCCAGCAGCCAACCTGGGACTAGTCAAGATACGCAGTATTTT. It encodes CASSQPGTSQDTQYF.

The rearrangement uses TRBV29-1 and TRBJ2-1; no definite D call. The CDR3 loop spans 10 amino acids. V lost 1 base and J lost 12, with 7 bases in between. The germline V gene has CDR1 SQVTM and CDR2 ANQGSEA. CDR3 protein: CSVEALGQFF. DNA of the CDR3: TGCAGCGTTGAAGCCCTCGGGCAGTTCTTC.

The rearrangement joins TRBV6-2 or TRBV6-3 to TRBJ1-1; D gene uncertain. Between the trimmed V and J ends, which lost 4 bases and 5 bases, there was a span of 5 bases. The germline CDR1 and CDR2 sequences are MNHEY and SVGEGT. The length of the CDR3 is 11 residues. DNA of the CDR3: TGTGCCAGCAGTTCGAGTACTGAAGCTTTCTTT. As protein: CASSSSTEAFF.

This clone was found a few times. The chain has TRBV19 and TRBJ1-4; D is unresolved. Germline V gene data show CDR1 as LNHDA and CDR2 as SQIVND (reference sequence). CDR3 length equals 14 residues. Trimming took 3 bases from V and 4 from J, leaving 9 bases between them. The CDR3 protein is CASSIQASNEKLFF. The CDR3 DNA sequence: TGTGCCAGTAGTATCCAGGCGAGTAATGAAAAACTGTTTTTT.

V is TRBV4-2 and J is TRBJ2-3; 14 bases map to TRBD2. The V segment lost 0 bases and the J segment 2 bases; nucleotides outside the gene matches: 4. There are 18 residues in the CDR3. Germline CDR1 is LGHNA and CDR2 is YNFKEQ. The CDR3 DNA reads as TGTGCCAGCAGCCAAGAAGGACTAGCGGGGGGCCACACAGATACGCAGTATTTT. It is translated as CASSQEGLAGGHTDTQYF.

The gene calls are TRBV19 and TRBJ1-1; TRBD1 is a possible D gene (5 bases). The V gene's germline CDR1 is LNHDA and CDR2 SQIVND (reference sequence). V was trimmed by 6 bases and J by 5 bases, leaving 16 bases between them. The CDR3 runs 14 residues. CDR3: CASREQVGSTEAFF. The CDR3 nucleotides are TGTGCCAGTAGGGAACAGGTAGGGTCGACTGAAGCTTTCTTT.

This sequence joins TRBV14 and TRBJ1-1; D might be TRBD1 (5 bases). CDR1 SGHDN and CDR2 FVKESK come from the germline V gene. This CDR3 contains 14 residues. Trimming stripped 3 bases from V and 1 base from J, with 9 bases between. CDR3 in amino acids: CASSQYQGNTEAFF. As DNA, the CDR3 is TGTGCCAGCAGCCAGTATCAGGGGAACACTGAAGCTTTCTTT. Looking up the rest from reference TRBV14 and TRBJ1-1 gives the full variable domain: EAGVTQFPSHSVIEKGQTVTLRCDPISGHDNLYWYRRVMGKEIKFLLHFVKESKQDESGMPNNRFLAERTGGTYSTLKVQPAELEDSGVYFCASSQYQGNTEAFFGQGTRLTVV.

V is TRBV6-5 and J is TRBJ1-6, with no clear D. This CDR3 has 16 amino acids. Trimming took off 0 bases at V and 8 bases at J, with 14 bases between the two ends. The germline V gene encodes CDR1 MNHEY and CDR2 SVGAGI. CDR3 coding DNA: TGTGCCAGCAGTTACTCTCTTGCGGCGAGGGATTCACCCCTCCACTTT. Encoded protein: CASSYSLAARDSPLHF.

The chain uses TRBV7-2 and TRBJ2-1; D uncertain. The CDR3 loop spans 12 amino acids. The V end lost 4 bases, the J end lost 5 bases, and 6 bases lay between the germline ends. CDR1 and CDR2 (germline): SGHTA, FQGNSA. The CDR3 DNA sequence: TGTGCCAGCAGCTCCCGGGACAATGAGCAGTTCTTC. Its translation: CASSSRDNEQFF.

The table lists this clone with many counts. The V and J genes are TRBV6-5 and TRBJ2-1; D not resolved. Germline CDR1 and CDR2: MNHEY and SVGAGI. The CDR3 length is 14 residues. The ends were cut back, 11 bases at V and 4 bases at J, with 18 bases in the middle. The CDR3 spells CASTTHNLYNEQFF. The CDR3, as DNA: TGTGCCTCCACGACTCACAACTTATACAATGAGCAGTTCTTC.

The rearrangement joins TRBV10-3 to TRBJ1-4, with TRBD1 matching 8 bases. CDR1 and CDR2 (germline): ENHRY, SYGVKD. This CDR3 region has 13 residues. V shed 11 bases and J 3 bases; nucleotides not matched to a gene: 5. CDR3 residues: CAAKQGANEKLFF. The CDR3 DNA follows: TGTGCCGCGAAACAGGGGGCTAATGAAAAACTGTTTTTT.

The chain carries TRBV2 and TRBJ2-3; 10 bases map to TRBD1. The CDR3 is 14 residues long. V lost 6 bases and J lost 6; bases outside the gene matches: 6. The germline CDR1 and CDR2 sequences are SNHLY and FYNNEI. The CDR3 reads CASRGWGQGDTQYF. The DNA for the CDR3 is TGTGCCAGCAGAGGATGGGGACAGGGGGATACGCAGTATTTT.

In DNA form, the CDR3 reads TGTGCCAGCAGCTTAGGTTCTTCCAATCGAGGCTATGGCTACACCTTC. Its translation is CASSLGSSNRGYGYTF. The chain carries TRBV13 and TRBJ1-2; D uncertain. Germline-derived CDR1 and CDR2 are PRHDT and FYEKMQ (reference sequence). The CDR3 contains 16 residues. Between the trimmed V and J ends, which lost 0 bases and 4 bases, there was a span of 15 bases.

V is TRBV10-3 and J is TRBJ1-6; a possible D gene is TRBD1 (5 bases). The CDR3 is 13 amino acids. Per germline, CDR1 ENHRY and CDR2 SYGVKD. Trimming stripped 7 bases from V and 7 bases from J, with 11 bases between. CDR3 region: CAIMGGLNSPLHF. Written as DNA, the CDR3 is TGTGCCATCATGGGGGGGTTAAATTCACCCCTCCACTTT.

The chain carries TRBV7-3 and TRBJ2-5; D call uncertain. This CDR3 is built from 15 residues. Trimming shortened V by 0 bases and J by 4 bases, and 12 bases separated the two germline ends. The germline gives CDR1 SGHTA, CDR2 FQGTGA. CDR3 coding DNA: TGTGCCAGCAGCTTAACAGCAACCGGTGGAGAGACCCAGTACTTC. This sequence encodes CASSLTATGGETQYF.

CDR3 protein: CASSFGEAYEQYF. CDR3 in DNA: TGTGCCAGCAGTTTTGGGGAGGCCTACGAGCAGTACTTC. The V call is TRBV12-3 or TRBV12-4, the J call TRBJ2-7; D possibly corresponds to TRBD2 (6 bases). This CDR3 is built from 13 residues. V dropped 3 bases and J dropped 2 bases, with 8 bases sitting between them.

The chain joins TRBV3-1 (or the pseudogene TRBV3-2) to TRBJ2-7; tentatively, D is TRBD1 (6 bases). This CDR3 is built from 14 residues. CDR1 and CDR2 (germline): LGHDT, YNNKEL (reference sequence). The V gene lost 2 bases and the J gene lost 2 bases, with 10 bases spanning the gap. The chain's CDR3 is CASSQRGLPYEQYF. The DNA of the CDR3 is TGTGCCAGCAGCCAAAGGGGGTTACCCTACGAGCAGTACTTC.

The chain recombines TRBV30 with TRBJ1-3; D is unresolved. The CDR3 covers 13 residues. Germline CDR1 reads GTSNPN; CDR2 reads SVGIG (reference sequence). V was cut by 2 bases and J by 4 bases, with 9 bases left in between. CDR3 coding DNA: TGTGCCTGGAGTTTCCCTCCGGGAAACACCATATATTTT. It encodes CAWSFPPGNTIYF.

Here the CDR3 reads CASSLNSGVGYTF. CDR3 nucleotide sequence: TGTGCCAGCAGCTTAAATTCAGGGGTTGGCTACACCTTC. The chain uses TRBV7-9 and TRBJ1-2; tentative D call: TRBD1 (6 bases). Trimming took 2 bases from V and 7 from J, leaving 11 bases between them. Germline lookup yields CDR1 SEHNR and CDR2 FQNEAQ (reference sequence). The CDR3 is 13 amino acids.

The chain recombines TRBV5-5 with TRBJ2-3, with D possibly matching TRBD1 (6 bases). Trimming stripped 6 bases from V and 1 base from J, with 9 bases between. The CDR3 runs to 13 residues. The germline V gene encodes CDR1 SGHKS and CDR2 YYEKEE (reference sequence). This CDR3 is CASNRQGTDTQYF. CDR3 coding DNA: TGTGCCAGCAACCGACAGGGCACAGATACGCAGTATTTT.

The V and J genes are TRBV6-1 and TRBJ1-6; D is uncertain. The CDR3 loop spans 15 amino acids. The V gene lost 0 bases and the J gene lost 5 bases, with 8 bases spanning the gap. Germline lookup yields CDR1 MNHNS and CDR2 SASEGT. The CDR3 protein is CASSEARPDNSPLHF. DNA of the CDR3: TGTGCCAGCAGTGAAGCGCGGCCCGATAATTCACCCCTCCACTTT.

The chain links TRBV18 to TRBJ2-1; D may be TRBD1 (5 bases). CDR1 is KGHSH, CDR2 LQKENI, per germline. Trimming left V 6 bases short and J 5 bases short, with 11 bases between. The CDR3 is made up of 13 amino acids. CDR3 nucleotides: TGTGCCAGCTCCTATGTCAGGGACAATGAGCAGTTCTTC. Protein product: CASSYVRDNEQFF.

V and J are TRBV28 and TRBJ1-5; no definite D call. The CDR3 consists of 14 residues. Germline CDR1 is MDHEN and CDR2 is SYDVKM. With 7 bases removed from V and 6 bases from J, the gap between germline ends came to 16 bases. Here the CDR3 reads CASTTGGEGQPQHF. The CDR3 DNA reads TGTGCCAGCACCACCGGTGGGGAGGGTCAGCCCCAGCATTTT.

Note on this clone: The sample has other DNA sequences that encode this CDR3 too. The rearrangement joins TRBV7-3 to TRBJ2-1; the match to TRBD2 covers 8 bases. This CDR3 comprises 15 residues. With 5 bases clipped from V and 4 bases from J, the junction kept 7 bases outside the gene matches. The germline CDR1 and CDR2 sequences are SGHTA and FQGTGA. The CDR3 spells CASSLMAGGYNEQFF. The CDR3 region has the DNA TGTGCCAGCAGCCTAATGGCGGGGGGTTACAATGAGCAGTTCTTC.

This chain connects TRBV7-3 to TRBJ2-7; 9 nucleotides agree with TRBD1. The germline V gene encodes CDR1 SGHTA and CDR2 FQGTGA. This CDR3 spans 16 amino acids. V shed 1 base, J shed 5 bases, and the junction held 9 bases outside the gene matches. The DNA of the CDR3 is TGTGCCAGCAGCTTAAGGACTAAACAGGGGGCGGACGAGCAGTACTTC. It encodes CASSLRTKQGADEQYF.